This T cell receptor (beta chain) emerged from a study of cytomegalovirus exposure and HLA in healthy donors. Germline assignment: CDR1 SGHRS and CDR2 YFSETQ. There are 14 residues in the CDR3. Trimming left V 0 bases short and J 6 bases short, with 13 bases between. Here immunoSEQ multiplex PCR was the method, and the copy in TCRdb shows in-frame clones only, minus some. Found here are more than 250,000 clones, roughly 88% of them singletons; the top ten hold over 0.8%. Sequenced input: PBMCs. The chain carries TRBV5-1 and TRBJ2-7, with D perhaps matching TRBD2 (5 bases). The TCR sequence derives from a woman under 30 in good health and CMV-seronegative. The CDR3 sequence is CASSLGVSGSEQYF. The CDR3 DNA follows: TGCGCCAGCAGCTTGGGGGTTTCGGGGAGCGAGCAGTACTTC.